Ten or more counts support the clone carrying this T cell receptor (beta chain). A single record per CDR3 protein comes from TCRdb applying MiXCR to the RT-PCR reads. The sample comprises hundreds of thousands of distinct CDR3 sequences, 15% to 18% of which are singletons, and roughly 10% rests with the top ten. The source of the sample is a study of response to subunit inactivated influenza vaccine. The V end lost 6 bases, the J end lost 5 bases, and 11 bases lay between the germline ends. The CDR3 has 12 residues. Germline CDR1 SQVTM, CDR2 ANQGSEA. This receptor was obtained from a man aged 50 to 60 who received an inactivated influenza vaccine. The sample consisted of PBMCs from blood, taken 11 to 12 days after vaccination. The chain employs TRBV29-1 and TRBJ2-4; D unresolved. The CDR3 DNA reads as TGCAGCGTGGGTGTTACGGAAAACATTCAGTACTTC. Protein product: CSVGVTENIQYF. Looking up the rest from reference TRBV29-1 and TRBJ2-4 gives the full variable domain: SAVISQKPSRDICQRGTSLTIQCQVDSQVTMMFWYRQQPGQSLTLIATANQGSEATYESGFVIDKFPISRPNLTFSTLTVSNMSPEDSSIYLCSVGVTENIQYFGAGTRLSVL.